This T cell receptor beta chain is from a study of identical twins. Germline CDR1 reads SGHVS; CDR2 reads FNYEAQ. V lost 5 bases and J lost 1; bases outside the gene matches: 11. The CDR3 contains 18 residues. Template switching added a universal primer binding site, and final cDNA carried unique molecular identifiers. TCRdb re-analysed the 5' RACE reads in MiXCR, keeping a single row per CDR3 protein. In the table there are hundreds of thousands of distinct CDR3 sequences, 9% to 15% of which are singletons. Overall study results and limits: Out-of-frame alpha sequences that twins shared showed excess low generation probability.

A few counts support this clonotype. Its target is unknown. Another study also made use of these data, one on yellow fever vaccine responses in identical twins. As that report states: In identical twins, vaccine T cell responses appeared partly shared and partly individual.

Source material: CD8+ T cells sorted from blood. The receptor was isolated from a woman under 30 in good health. The chain couples TRBV7-6 to TRBJ2-3; 11 bases are a match to TRBD2. CDR3 sequence (DNA): TGTGCCAGCAGCCTCTCTTTAGCGGGGGGGCCGGGCACAGATACGCAGTATTTT. Translated: CASSLSLAGGPGTDTQYF. Filled out from reference TRBV7-6 and TRBJ2-3, the complete variable domain reads GAGVSQSPRYKVTKRGQDVALRCDPISGHVSLYWYRQALGQGPEFLTYFNYEAQQDKSGLPNDRFSAERPEGSISTLTIQRTEQRDSAMYRCASSLSLAGGPGTDTQYFGPGTRLTVL.